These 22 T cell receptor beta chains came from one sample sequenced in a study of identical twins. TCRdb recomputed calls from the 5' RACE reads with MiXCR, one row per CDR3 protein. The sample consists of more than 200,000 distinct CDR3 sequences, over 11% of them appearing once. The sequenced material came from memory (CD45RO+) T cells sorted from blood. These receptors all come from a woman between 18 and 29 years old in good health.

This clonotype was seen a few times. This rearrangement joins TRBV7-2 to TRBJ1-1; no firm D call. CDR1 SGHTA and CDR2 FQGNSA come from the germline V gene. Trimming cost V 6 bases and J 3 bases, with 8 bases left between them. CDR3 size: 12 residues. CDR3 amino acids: CASREGYTEAFF. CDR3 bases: TGTGCCAGCAGAGAAGGGTACACTGAAGCTTTCTTT.

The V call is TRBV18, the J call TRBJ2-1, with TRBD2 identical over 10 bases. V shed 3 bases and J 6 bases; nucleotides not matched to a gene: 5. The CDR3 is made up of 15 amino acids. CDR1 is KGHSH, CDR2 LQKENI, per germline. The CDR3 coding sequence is TGTGCCAGCTCACCGCTCCTAGCGGGAGTCAATGAGCAGTTCTTC. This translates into CASSPLLAGVNEQFF.

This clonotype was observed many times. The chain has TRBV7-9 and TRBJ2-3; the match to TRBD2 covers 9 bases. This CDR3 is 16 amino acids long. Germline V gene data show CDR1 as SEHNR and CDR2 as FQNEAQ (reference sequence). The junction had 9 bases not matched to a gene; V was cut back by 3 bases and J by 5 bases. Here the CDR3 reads CASSLRSSGGLDTQYF. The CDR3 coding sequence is TGTGCCAGCAGCTTGAGGTCCAGCGGGGGGCTAGATACGCAGTATTTT.

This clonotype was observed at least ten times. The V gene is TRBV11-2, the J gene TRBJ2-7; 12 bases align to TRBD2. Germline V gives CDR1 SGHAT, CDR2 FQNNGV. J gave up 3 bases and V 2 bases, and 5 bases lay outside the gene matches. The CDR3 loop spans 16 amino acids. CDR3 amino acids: CASSLNRLAGVYEQYF. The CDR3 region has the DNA TGTGCCAGCAGCTTAAACCGACTAGCGGGAGTCTACGAGCAGTACTTC.

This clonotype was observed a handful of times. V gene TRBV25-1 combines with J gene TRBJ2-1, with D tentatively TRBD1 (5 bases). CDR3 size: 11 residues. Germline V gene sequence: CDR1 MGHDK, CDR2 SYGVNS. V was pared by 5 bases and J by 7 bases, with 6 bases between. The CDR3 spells CASSSGNEQFF. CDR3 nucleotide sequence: TGTGCCAGCAGTTCAGGGAATGAGCAGTTCTTC.

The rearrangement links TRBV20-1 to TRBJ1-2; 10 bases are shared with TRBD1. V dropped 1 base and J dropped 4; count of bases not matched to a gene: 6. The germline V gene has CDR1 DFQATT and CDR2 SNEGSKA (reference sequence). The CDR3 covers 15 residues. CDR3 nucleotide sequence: TGCAGTGCTAGAGGGGGGACAGGGGAGCCCTATGGCTACACCTTC. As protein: CSARGGTGEPYGYTF.

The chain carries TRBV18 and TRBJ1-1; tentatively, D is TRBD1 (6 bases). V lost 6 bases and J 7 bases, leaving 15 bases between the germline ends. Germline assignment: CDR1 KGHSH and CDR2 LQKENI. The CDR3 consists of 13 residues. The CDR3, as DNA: TGTGCCAGCTCCGGGCAGGGGATTGGTGAAGCTTTCTTT. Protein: CASSGQGIGEAFF.

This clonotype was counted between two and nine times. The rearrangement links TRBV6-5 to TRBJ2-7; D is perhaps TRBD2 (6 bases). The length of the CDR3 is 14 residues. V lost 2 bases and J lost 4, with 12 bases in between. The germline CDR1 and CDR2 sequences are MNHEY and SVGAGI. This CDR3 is CASSYQADYYEQYF. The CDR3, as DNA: TGTGCCAGCAGTTACCAAGCGGACTATTACGAGCAGTACTTC.

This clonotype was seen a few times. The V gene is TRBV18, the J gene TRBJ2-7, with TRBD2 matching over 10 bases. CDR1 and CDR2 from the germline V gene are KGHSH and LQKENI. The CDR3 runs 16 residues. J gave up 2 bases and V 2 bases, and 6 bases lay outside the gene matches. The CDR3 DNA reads TGTGCCAGCTCACCAAAAACTAGCGGGACTGCCTACGAGCAGTACTTC. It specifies CASSPKTSGTAYEQYF.

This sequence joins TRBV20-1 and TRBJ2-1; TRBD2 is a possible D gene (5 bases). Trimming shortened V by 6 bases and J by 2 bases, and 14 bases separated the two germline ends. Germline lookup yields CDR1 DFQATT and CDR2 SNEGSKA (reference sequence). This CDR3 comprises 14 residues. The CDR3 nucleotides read TGCAGTGCCCGGGGTTTAGGGACCTACAATGAGCAGTTCTTC. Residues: CSARGLGTYNEQFF.

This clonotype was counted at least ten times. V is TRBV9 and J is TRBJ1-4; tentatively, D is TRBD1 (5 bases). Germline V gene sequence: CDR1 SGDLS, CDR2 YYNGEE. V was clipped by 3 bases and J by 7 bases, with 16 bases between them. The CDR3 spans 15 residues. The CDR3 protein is CASSGEEGAGEKLFF. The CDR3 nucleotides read TGTGCCAGCAGCGGCGAAGAAGGGGCGGGTGAAAAACTGTTTTTT.

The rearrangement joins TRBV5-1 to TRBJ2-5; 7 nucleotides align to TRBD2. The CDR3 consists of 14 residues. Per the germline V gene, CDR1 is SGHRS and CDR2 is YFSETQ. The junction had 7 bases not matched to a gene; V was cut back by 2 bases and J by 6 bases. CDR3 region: CASSLPGGSKTQYF. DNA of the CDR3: TGCGCCAGCAGCTTACCGGGAGGAAGCAAGACCCAGTACTTC. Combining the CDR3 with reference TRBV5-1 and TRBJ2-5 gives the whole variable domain KAGVTQTPRYLIKTRGQQVTLSCSPISGHRSVSWYQQTPGQGLQFLFEYFSETQRNKGNFPGRFSGRQFSNSRSEMNVSTLELGDSALYLCASSLPGGSKTQYFGPGTRLLVL.

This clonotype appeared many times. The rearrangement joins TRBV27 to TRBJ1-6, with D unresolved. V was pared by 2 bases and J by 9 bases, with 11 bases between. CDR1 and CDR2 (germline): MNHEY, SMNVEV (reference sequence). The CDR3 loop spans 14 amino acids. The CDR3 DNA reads TGTGCCAGCAGTTTAGGCCTCGGGAGTTCACCCCTCCACTTT. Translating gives CASSLGLGSSPLHF.

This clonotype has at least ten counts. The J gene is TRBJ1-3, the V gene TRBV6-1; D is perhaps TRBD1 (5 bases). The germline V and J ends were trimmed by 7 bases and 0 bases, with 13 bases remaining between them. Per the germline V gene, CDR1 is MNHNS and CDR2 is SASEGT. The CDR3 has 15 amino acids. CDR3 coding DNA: TGTGCCAGCACCAGGGACGGCGGCTCTGGAAACACCATATATTTT. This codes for CASTRDGGSGNTIYF.

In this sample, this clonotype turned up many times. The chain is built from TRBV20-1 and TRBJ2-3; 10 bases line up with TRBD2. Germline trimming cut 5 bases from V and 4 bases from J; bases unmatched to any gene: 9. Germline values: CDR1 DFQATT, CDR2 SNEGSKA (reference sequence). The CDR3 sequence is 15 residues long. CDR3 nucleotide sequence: TGCAGTGCTGTCAATAGAGCGGGGGGGCCAGATACGCAGTATTTT. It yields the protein CSAVNRAGGPDTQYF.

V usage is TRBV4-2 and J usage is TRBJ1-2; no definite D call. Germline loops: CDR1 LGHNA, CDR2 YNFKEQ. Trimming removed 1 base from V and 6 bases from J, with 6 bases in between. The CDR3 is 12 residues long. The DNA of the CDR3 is TGTGCCAGCAGCCAAGTACGGGATGGCTACACCTTC. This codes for CASSQVRDGYTF.

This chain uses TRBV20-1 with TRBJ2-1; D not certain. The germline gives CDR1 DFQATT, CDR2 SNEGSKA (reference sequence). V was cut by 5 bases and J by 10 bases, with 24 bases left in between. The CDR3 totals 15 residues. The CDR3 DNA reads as TGCAGTGCTCCCTCGCCTAGAAATCCGGGCCCCGAGCAGTTCTTC. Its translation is CSAPSPRNPGPEQFF.

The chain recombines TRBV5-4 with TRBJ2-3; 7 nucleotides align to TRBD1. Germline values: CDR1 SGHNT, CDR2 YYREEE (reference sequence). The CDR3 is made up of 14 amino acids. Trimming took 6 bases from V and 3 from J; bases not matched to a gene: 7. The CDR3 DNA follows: TGTGCCAGCAAAGAAGCCAGGGGGACAGATACGCAGTATTTT. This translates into CASKEARGTDTQYF.

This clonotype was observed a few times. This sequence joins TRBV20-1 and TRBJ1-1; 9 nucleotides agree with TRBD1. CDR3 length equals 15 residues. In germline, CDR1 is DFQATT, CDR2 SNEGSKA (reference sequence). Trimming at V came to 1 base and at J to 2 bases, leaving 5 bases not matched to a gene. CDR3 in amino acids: CSARAIQGANTEAFF. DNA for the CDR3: TGCAGTGCTAGAGCCATACAGGGGGCTAACACTGAAGCTTTCTTT.

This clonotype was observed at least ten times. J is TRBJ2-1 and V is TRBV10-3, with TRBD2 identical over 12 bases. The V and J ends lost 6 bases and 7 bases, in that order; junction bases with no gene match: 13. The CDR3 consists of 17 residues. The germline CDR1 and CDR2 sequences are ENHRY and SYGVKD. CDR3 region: CAIRALSLAGGPNEQFF. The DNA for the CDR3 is TGTGCCATCAGGGCCCTAAGTCTAGCGGGAGGGCCTAATGAGCAGTTCTTC.

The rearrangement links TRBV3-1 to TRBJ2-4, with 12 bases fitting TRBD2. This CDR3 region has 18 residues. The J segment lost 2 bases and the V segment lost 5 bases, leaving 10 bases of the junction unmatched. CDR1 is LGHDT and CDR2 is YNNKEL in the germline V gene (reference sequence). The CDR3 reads CASSWGLAGDSTKNIQYF. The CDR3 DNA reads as TGTGCCAGCAGCTGGGGACTAGCGGGTGATTCAACCAAAAACATTCAGTACTTC.

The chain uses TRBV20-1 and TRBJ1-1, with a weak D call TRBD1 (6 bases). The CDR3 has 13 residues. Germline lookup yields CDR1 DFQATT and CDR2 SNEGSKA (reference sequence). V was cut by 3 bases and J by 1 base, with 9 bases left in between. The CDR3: CSASGGSNTEAFF. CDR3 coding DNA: TGCAGTGCTAGTGGGGGCTCGAACACTGAAGCTTTCTTT.